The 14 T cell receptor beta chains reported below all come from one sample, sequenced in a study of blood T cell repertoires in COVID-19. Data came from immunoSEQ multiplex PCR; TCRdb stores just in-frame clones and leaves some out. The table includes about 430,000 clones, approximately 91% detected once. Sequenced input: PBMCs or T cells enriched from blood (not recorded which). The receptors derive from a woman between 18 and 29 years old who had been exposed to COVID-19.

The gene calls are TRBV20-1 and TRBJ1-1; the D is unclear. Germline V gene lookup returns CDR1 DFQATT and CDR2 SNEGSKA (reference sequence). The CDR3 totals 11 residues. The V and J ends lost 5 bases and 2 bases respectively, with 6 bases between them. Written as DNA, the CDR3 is TGCAGTGCTCACTCCAACACTGAAGCTTTCTTT. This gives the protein CSAHSNTEAFF.

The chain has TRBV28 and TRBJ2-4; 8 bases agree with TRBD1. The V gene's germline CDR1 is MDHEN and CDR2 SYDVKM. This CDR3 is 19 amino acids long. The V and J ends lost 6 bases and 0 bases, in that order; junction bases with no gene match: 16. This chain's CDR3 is CASSQPGSTGEIAKNIQYF. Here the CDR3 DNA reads TGTGCCAGCAGCCAACCGGGATCGACAGGGGAAATAGCCAAAAACATTCAGTACTTC.

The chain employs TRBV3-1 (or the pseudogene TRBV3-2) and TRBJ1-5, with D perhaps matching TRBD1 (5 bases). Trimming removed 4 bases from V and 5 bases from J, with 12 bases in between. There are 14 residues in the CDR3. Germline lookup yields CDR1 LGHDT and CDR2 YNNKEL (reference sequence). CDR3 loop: CASSRGGTDQPQHF. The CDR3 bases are TGTGCCAGCAGCCGGGGAGGGACGGATCAGCCCCAGCATTTT.

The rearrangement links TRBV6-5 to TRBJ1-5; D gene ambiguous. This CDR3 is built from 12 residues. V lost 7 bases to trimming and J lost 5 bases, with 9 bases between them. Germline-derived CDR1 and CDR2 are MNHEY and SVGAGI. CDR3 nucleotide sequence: TGTGCCAGCACCCGCGGGGATCAGCCCCAGCATTTT. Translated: CASTRGDQPQHF.

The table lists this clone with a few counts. CDR3 sequence: CASSSGQASNQPQHF. The CDR3 nucleotides are TGTGCCAGCAGCTCCGGACAGGCAAGCAATCAGCCCCAGCATTTT. This rearrangement joins TRBV7-2 to TRBJ1-5; 7 nucleotides match TRBD1. The CDR3 runs 15 residues. V gave up 4 bases and J gave up 1 base; unmatched junction bases: 4. The germline V gene has CDR1 SGHTA and CDR2 FQGNSA.

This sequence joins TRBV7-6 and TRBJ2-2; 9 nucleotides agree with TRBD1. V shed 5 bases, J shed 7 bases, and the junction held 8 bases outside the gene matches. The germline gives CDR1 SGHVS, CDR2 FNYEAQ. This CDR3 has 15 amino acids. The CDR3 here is CASSLSGTGNGELFF. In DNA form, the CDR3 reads TGTGCCAGCAGCCTTTCCGGGACAGGGAACGGGGAGCTGTTTTTT.

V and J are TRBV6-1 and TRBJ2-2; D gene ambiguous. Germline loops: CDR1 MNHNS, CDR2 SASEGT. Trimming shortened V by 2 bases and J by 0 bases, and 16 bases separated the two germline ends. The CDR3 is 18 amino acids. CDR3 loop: CASSESGVRPTNTGELFF. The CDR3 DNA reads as TGTGCCAGCAGTGAATCTGGAGTCCGACCGACGAACACCGGGGAGCTGTTTTTT.

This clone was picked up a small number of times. The CDR3 nucleotides read TGTGCCATCAGTGAGTCGGCGGCGAACTATGGCTACACCTTC. It is translated as CAISESAANYGYTF. The rearrangement uses TRBV10-3 and TRBJ1-2; D uncertain. CDR1 is ENHRY and CDR2 is SYGVKD in the germline V gene. V lost 0 bases and J lost 2, with 7 bases in between. The CDR3 spans 14 residues.

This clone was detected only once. The CDR3 reads CASSAPGTGGNQPQHF. CDR3 nucleotide sequence: TGTGCCAGCAGTGCCCCCGGGACAGGGGGAAATCAGCCCCAGCATTTT. The rearrangement joins TRBV6-1 to TRBJ1-5; 11 bases are shared with TRBD1. The V gene's germline CDR1 is MNHNS and CDR2 SASEGT. Losses at the gene ends were 4 bases for V and 4 bases for J; bases not matched to a gene: 6. The CDR3 loop spans 16 amino acids.

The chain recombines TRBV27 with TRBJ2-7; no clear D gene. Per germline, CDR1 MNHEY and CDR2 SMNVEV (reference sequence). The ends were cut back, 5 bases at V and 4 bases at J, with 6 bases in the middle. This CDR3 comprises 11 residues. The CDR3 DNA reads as TGTGCCAGCAGTGCCACTTACGAGCAGTACTTC. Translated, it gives CASSATYEQYF.

DNA of the CDR3: TGTGCCAGCAGTGAAGCGGCAGGGGTAGATACGCAGTATTTT. Encoded protein: CASSEAAGVDTQYF. This chain uses TRBV6-1 with TRBJ2-3; TRBD1 might be the D (6 bases). Germline CDR1 and CDR2: MNHNS and SASEGT. CDR3 size: 14 residues. V lost 0 bases and J 5 bases, leaving 9 bases between the germline ends.

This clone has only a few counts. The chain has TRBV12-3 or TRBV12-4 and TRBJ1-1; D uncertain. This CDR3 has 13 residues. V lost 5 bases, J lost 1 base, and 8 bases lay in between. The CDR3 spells CASSQTTNTEAFF. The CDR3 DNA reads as TGTGCCAGCAGTCAGACAACGAACACTGAAGCTTTCTTT.

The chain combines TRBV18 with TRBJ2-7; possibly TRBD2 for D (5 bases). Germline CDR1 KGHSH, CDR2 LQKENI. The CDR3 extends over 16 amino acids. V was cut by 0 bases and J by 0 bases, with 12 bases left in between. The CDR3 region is CASSPPEVGLSYEQYF. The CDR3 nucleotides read TGTGCCAGCTCACCACCGGAGGTTGGACTCTCCTACGAGCAGTACTTC.

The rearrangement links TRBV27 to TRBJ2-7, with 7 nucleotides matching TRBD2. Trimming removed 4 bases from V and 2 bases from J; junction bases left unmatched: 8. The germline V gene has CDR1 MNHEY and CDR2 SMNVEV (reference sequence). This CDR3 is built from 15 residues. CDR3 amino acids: CASSSPGLGTYEQYF. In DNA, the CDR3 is TGTGCCAGCAGTTCCCCCGGACTAGGAACCTACGAGCAGTACTTC.